This TCR beta chain was recorded in a study of blood T cell repertoires in COVID-19. Clones were sequenced by immunoSEQ multiplex PCR, and TCRdb holds only the in-frame ones, with some missing. Found here are around 200,000 clones, around 87% of them singletons; the top ten hold around 0.63%. Per the germline V gene, CDR1 is SGHTA and CDR2 is FQGNSA. The length of the CDR3 is 17 residues. The trim removed 1 base at V and 5 bases at J, leaving 9 bases unmatched. Material for sequencing was peripheral blood. The rearrangement links TRBV7-2 to TRBJ2-3, with 10 bases matching TRBD2. The source is a middle-aged man with acute or convalescent COVID-19. The CDR3 is CASSLGLVAGGRDTQYF. The DNA of the CDR3 is TGTGCCAGCAGCTTAGGGCTTGTAGCGGGGGGCCGAGATACGCAGTATTTT.